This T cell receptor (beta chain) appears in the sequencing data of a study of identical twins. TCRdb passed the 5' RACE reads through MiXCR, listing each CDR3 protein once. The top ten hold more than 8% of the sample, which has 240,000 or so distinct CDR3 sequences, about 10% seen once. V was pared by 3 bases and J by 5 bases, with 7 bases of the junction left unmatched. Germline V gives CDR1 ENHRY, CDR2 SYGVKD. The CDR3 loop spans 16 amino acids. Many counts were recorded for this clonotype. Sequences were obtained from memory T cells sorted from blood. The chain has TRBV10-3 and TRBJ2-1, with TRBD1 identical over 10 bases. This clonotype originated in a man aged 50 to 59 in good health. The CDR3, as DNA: TGTGCCATCAGTGATGCGGGACAGGGGTACAACAATGAGCAGTTCTTC. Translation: CAISDAGQGYNNEQFF.